This is a list of T cell receptor beta chains from one sample in a study of regulatory T cells in long-lasting Graves disease. MiXCR, run by TCRdb on the multiplex PCR reads, gives a single entry per CDR3 protein. The data show approximately 470,000 distinct CDR3 sequences, with roughly 15% seen just once and more than 10% held by the top ten. These same records also appear under a second study, on T cells in Graves' hyperthyroidism and ophthalmopathy.

The sequencing here drew on peripheral blood mononuclear cells (PBMCs), taken at new diagnosis, from a patient treated with antithyroid drugs. Source of these receptors: a man aged 40-49 years with Graves disease. Both conserved end residues are part of each CDR3. The D gene is left open where the match is weak. Rows may omit the clone size; those that give it use once, few, many or a size class.

>TRBV20-1|once|TRBD2|TRBJ2-2
CSANPGTSGISTGELFF
TGCAGTGCTAATCCGGGGACTAGCGGGATCTCGACCGGGGAGCTGTTTTTT
>TRBV10-1|few|TRBD1|TRBJ2-2
CASSDNRGRTGELFF
TGCGCCAGCAGTGATAACAGGGGGAGGACCGGGGAGCTGTTTTTT
>TRBV19|-|-|TRBJ1-5
CASSGPTDQPQHF
TGTGCCAGTTCTGGCCCGACAGATCAGCCCCAGCATTTT
>TRBV27|few|TRBD1|TRBJ1-2
CASSLLTTGVYGYTF
TGTGCCAGCAGTTTATTAACCACAGGGGTCTATGGCTACACCTTC
>TRBV13|-|-|TRBJ2-7
CASSGRLSYEQYF
TGTGCCAGTTCCGGGAGATTATCCTACGAGCAGTACTTC
>TRBV3-1|many|-|TRBJ1-5
CASSQGLIQPQHF
TGTGCCAGCAGCCAAGGGTTGATTCAGCCCCAGCATTTT
>TRBV9|-|TRBD1|TRBJ1-1
CASSAGDRAWAEAFF
TGTGCCAGCAGCGCCGGGGACAGGGCATGGGCTGAAGCTTTCTTT
>TRBV19|-|-|TRBJ2-1
CASTLGSGSYNEQFF
TGTGCCAGTACCCTGGGTAGTGGATCCTACAATGAGCAGTTCTTC
>TRBV30|many|-|TRBJ1-2
CAWTNGGGYTF
TGTGCCTGGACCAATGGTGGTGGCTACACCTTC
>TRBV13|many|-|TRBJ2-3
CASSSPWPGTDTQYF
TGTGCCAGCAGCTCCCCTTGGCCGGGTACAGATACGCAGTATTTT
>TRBV2|few|TRBD2|TRBJ2-1
CASSWTSGRAYYNEQFF
TGTGCCAGCAGTTGGACTAGCGGGAGGGCCTACTACAATGAGCAGTTCTTC
>TRBV5-6|few|TRBD2|TRBJ2-1
CASSLASSGRAYYNEQFF
TGTGCCAGCAGCTTGGCTAGTAGCGGGAGGGCCTACTACAATGAGCAGTTCTTC
>TRBV29-1|few|-|TRBJ2-2
CSVLQENTGELFF
TGCAGCGTTCTGCAGGAGAACACCGGGGAGCTGTTTTTT
>TRBV6-5|-|-|TRBJ1-5
CASSYSGPAGQPQHF
TGTGCCAGCAGTTACTCTGGGCCAGCGGGTCAGCCCCAGCATTTT
>TRBV27|-|-|TRBJ1-6
CASSLRGDYNSPLHF
TGTGCCAGCAGTTTAAGGGGGGACTATAATTCACCCCTCCACTTT
>TRBV24-1|many|-|TRBJ2-7
CATSDPVTYEQYF
TGTGCCACCAGTGATCCAGTGACCTACGAGCAGTACTTC
>TRBV5-8|-|TRBD1|TRBJ1-5
CASSWGTARNQPQHF
TGTGCCAGCAGCTGGGGGACAGCCCGCAATCAGCCCCAGCATTTT
>TRBV24-1|many|TRBD1|TRBJ2-3
CATSDSQGAMDTQYF
TGTGCCACCAGTGATTCGCAGGGGGCGATGGATACGCAGTATTTT
>TRBV12-3/TRBV12-4|many|-|TRBJ1-1
CASSFQEEFTEAFF
TGTGCCAGCAGTTTTCAGGAAGAGTTCACTGAAGCTTTCTTT
>TRBV7-9|-|TRBD1|TRBJ1-1
CASSPDGDRGLRGDTEAFF
TGTGCCAGCAGCCCGGATGGGGACAGGGGGCTACGGGGCGACACTGAAGCTTTCTTT
>TRBV7-3|many|-|TRBJ2-1
CASSLRSQEGFYNEQFF
TGTGCCAGCAGCTTAAGATCCCAAGAAGGGTTTTACAATGAGCAGTTCTTC
>TRBV19|-|TRBD2|TRBJ2-7
CASSMTSGSYEQYF
TGTGCCAGTAGTATGACTAGCGGGAGTTACGAGCAGTACTTC
>TRBV6-5|few|-|TRBJ2-6
CASSSRETGANVLTF
TGTGCCAGCAGTTCCAGGGAGACTGGGGCCAACGTCCTGACTTTC
>TRBV30|many|TRBD2|TRBJ2-1
CAWSRTSSYNEQFF
TGTGCCTGGAGCAGGACTAGCTCCTACAATGAGCAGTTCTTC
>TRBV27|many|-|TRBJ2-5
CASSGGTVQETQYF
TGTGCCAGCAGTGGGGGGACAGTACAAGAGACCCAGTACTTC
>TRBV27|many|-|TRBJ1-2
CASSLPGAPYGYTF
TGTGCCAGCAGTTTACCCGGGGCCCCCTATGGCTACACCTTC
>TRBV20-1|-|-|TRBJ1-6
CSATHGGPINSPLHF
TGCAGTGCTACCCACGGGGGCCCAATAAATTCACCCCTCCACTTT
>TRBV20-1|few|TRBD2|TRBJ2-2
CSGLAENTGELFF
TGCAGCGGACTAGCCGAGAACACCGGGGAGCTGTTTTTT
>TRBV11-2|many|-|TRBJ2-5
CASSLSETQYF
TGTGCCAGCAGCTTATCGGAGACCCAGTACTTC
>TRBV2|many|-|TRBJ2-5
CASASVPETQYF
TGTGCCAGTGCGTCCGTCCCGGAGACCCAGTACTTC
>TRBV20-1|many|-|TRBJ2-3
CSASLSTSTDTQYF
TGCAGTGCTAGTCTCTCAACTAGCACAGATACGCAGTATTTT
>TRBV5-1|many|TRBD2|TRBJ2-7
CASHPTAAGGLFYEQYF
TGCGCCAGCCATCCTACCGCAGCGGGAGGCCTATTCTACGAGCAGTACTTC